This TCR beta chain was sequenced during a study of blood T cell dynamics during melanoma immunotherapy. Noted time point: pre-treatment baseline. Samples come from before therapy and from week 3 after the first blockade cycle. Disease control meant complete response, partial response or stable disease at 12 weeks. The CDR3 runs 16 residues. V lost 5 bases and J lost 1; bases outside the gene matches: 9. CDR1 and CDR2 from the germline V gene are SEHNR and FQNEAQ (reference sequence). Sequencing used immunoSEQ multiplex PCR; TCRdb keeps in-frame clones, though not all of them. The table records about 4,200 clones, roughly 84% of them present only once.

The gene calls are TRBV7-9 and TRBJ1-1; TRBD1 matches at 8 bases. This sample comprised blood, obtained from a patient treated with checkpoint blockade. This sequence originates from a human donor with melanoma. CDR3 sequence reads: CASSPGQDVPNTEAFF. CDR3 DNA sequence: TGTGCCAGCAGCCCGGGACAGGACGTTCCGAACACTGAAGCTTTCTTT.